This TCR beta chain derives from a study of T-cell memory formation after mild COVID-19. CDR1 and CDR2 from the germline V gene are DFQATT and SNEGSKA (reference sequence). J was trimmed by 3 bases and V by 4 bases; bases with no gene match: 18. CDR3 length: 18 residues. UMIs and sample barcodes were carried by the TCR alpha and TCR beta cDNA libraries that 5'RACE produced using constant-segment primers. TCRdb used MiXCR to reprocess the 5' RACE reads, holding one entry per CDR3 protein. The table shows approximately 250,000 distinct CDR3 sequences, with roughly 15% occurring only once. This clonotype came up a few times.

Material for sequencing was PBMCs or a T cell subset sorted from them (not recorded which). The chain is built from TRBV20-1 and TRBJ2-1; 7 bases are a match to TRBD2. This clonotype originated in an adult woman who had mild COVID-19 (a few samples of this study predate the infection). Cell type and time point are not known. DNA of the CDR3: TGCAGTGCTACATCCCCTAGAGGGCGGGAGTTATTCTACAATGAGCAGTTCTTC. Translating it yields CSATSPRGRELFYNEQFF.